The subject of this entry is one T cell receptor (beta chain). Its antigen is undetermined. Sequenced by immunoSEQ multiplex PCR; TCRdb stores in-frame clones only, minus some. The sample carries under 150,000 clones, about nine tenths recorded once. These data are taken from a study of T cell responses to AZD1222 COVID-19 vaccine. Findings of the study overall: Regions 160-218 and 743-854 dominated among vaccine-associated CD4 TCRs spanning spike. There were mostly white British donors and more females than males, and clonal diversity was possibly underestimated. Spike-specific TCR repertoires showed rising breadth and depth after two AZD1222 doses.

J was trimmed by 10 bases and V by 2 bases; bases with no gene match: 3. The CDR3 has 14 residues. Germline CDR1 and CDR2: SGDLS and YYNGEE. The source is an adult in good health. The chain has TRBV9 and TRBJ1-6; TRBD1 matches 10 bases. The source material was peripheral blood, sampled on day 0 of AZD1222 vaccination. In nucleotides, the CDR3 is TGTGCCAGCAGCGTCGGACAGGGGGACTCACCCCTCCACTTT. Residues: CASSVGQGDSPLHF.